The 7 T cell receptor beta chains reported below all come from one sample, sequenced in a study of T cells in Graves' hyperthyroidism and ophthalmopathy. Amplified TCR beta CDR3 regions came from RNA transcripts. HTBI primers were used for first-round RT-PCR of the TCR CDR3. TCRdb passed the multiplex PCR reads through MiXCR, listing each CDR3 protein once. The sample has a few hundred thousand distinct CDR3 sequences; approximately 20% are singletons. Sample: blood. The source is a man in his forties with Graves' hyperthyroidism.

A single count supports this clonotype. The chain links TRBV30 to TRBJ2-3; maybe TRBD2 (6 bases). Germline CDR1 GTSNPN, CDR2 SVGIG (reference sequence). Deletions cut 2 bases from V and 5 bases from J, with 20 bases between. The CDR3 sequence is 16 residues long. CDR3 in amino acids: CAWSLTPGRRGDTQYF. CDR3 DNA: TGTGCCTGGAGTCTAACCCCGGGGAGGCGGGGAGATACGCAGTATTTT. Variable domain in full (rest from reference TRBV30 and TRBJ2-3): SQTIHQWPATLVQPVGSPLSLECTVEGTSNPNLYWYRQAAGRGLQLLFYSVGIGQISSEVPQNLSASRPQDRQFILSSKKLLLSDSGFYLCAWSLTPGRRGDTQYFGPGTRLTVL.

This chain links TRBV9 with TRBJ2-2; 10 nucleotides align to TRBD1. The CDR3 length is 16 residues. Germline trimming cut 2 bases from V and 7 bases from J; bases unmatched to any gene: 8. CDR1 SGDLS and CDR2 YYNGEE come from the germline V gene. The CDR3 sequence: CASSVIGTGVFGELFF. The CDR3 DNA is TGTGCCAGCAGCGTCATAGGGACAGGGGTTTTCGGGGAGCTGTTTTTT.

This clonotype came up many times. V usage is TRBV19 and J usage is TRBJ1-6; weak D call: TRBD1 (5 bases). The germline gives CDR1 LNHDA, CDR2 SQIVND (reference sequence). V lost 4 bases, J lost 7 bases, and 5 bases lay in between. This CDR3 spans 12 amino acids. Here the CDR3 DNA reads TGTGCCAGTAGTAGGGGGAATTCACCCCTCCACTTT. As protein: CASSRGNSPLHF. The full variable domain, with the rest looked up from reference TRBV19 and TRBJ1-6, is DGGITQSPKYLFRKEGQNVTLSCEQNLNHDAMYWYRQDPGQGLRLIYYSQIVNDFQKGDIAEGYSVSREKKESFPLTVTSAQKNPTAFYLCASSRGNSPLHFGNGTRLTVT.

This clonotype occurred many times. The chain recombines TRBV2 with TRBJ2-5; D is uncertain. The CDR3 has 15 amino acids. Trimming removed 6 bases at V and 5 bases at J, with 19 bases between. Germline V CDR1 and CDR2: SNHLY, FYNNEI. As DNA, the CDR3 is TGTGCCAGCAGCGACAAGAGGATAGGATCCGAGACCCAGTACTTC. Encoded protein: CASSDKRIGSETQYF.

Ten or more counts support this clonotype. A much more abundant neighbour one base away suggests this may be a read error. The chain couples TRBV7-8 to TRBJ2-3, with no clear D. The length of the CDR3 is 13 residues. Germline loops: CDR1 SGHVS, CDR2 FQNEAQ. Deletions cut 1 base from V and 2 bases from J, with 4 bases between. The CDR3 DNA follows: TGTGCCAGCAGCTTAGAGGCCACAGATACGCAGTATTTT. It yields the protein CASSLEATDTQYF.

The table lists this clonotype with a few counts. The chain couples TRBV6-2 or TRBV6-3 to TRBJ2-7, with TRBD1 identical over 10 bases. The trim removed 6 bases at V and 6 bases at J, leaving 8 bases unmatched. CDR3 length equals 14 residues. Germline V gene lookup returns CDR1 MNHEY and CDR2 SVGEGT. The CDR3 region is CASRFRDRGSEQYF. The DNA for the CDR3 is TGTGCCAGCAGATTCCGGGACAGGGGATCCGAGCAGTACTTC.

This clonotype was counted many times. The chain links TRBV11-3 to TRBJ2-5; D call uncertain. This CDR3 is 14 amino acids long. The germline CDR1 and CDR2 sequences are SGHNT and YENEEA. V was pared by 0 bases and J by 7 bases, with 12 bases between. The CDR3 nucleotides read TGTGCCAGCAGCTTAGATCACTCGTTGGGGACCCAGTACTTC. It translates to CASSLDHSLGTQYF. The full variable domain, rest sourced from reference TRBV11-3 and TRBJ2-5, is EAGVVQSPRYKIIEKKQPVAFWCNPISGHNTLYWYLQNLGQGPELLIRYENEEAVDDSQLPKDRFSAERLKGVDSTLKIQPAELGDSAVYLCASSLDHSLGTQYFGPGTRLLVL.